This T cell receptor beta chain was captured by sequencing in a study of technical replicates of blood from several donors. Trimming took 2 bases from V and 3 from J, leaving 8 bases between them. Germline values: CDR1 MNHEY, CDR2 SMNVEV (reference sequence). This CDR3 region has 14 residues. TCRdb's table, derived via immunoSEQ multiplex PCR, lists solely in-frame clones and lacks some. The sample gives 100,000 or so clones, 90% to 96% of which show up once; more than 0.35% is in the top ten. V is TRBV27 and J is TRBJ1-5; D not resolved. The receptor comes from a human donor in good health. Sequenced: T cells isolated from PBMCs. The DNA for the CDR3 is TGTGCCAGCAGTTTAAACAGATACAATCAGCCCCAGCATTTT. Translation gives CASSLNRYNQPQHF.